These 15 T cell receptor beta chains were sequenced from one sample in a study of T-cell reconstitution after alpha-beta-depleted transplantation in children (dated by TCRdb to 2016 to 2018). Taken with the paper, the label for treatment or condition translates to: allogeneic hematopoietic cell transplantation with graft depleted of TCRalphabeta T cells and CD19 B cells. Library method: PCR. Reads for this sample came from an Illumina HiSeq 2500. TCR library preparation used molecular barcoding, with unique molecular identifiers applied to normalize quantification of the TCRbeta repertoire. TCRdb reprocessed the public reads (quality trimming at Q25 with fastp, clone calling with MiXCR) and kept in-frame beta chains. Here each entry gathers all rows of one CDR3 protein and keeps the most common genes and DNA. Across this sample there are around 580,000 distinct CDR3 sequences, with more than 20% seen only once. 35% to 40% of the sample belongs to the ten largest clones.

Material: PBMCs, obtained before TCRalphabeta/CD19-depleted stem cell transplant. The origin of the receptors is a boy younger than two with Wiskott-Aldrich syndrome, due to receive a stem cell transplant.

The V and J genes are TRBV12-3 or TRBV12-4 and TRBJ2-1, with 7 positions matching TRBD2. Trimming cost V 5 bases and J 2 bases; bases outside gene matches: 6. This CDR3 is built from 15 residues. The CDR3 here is CASSPAAGAYNEQFF. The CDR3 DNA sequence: TGTGCCAGCAGTCCCGCCGCGGGGGCCTACAATGAGCAGTTCTTC.

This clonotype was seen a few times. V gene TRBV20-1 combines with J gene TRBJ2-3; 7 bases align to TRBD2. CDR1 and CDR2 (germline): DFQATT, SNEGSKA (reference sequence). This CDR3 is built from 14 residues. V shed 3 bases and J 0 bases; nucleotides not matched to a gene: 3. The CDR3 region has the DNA TGCAGTGCTAGGGGACTATTTAGCACAGATACGCAGTATTTT. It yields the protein CSARGLFSTDTQYF.

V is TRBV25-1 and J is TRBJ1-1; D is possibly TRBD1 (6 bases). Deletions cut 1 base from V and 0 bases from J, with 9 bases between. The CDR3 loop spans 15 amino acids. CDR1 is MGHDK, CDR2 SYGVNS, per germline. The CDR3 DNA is TGTGCCAGCAGTGAATTTCGGGGGCTGAACACTGAAGCTTTCTTT. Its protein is CASSEFRGLNTEAFF. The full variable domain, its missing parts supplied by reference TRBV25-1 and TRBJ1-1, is EADIYQTPRYLVIGTGKKITLECSQTMGHDKMYWYQQDPGMELHLIHYSYGVNSTEKGDLSSESTVSRIRTEHFPLTLESARPSHTSQYLCASSEFRGLNTEAFFGQGTRLTVV.

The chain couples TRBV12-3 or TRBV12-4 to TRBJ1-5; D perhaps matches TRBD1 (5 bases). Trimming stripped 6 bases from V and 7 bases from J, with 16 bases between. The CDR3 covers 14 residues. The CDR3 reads CASSTPRGTQPQHF. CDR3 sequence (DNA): TGTGCCAGCAGCACCCCTAGGGGTACCCAGCCCCAGCATTTT.

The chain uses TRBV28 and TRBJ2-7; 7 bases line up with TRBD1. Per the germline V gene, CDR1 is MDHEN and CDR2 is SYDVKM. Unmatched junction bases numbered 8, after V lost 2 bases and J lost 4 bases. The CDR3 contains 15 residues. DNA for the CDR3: TGTGCCAGCAGTTTAATCGCGACAGGGTTTTACGAGCAGTACTTC. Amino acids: CASSLIATGFYEQYF.

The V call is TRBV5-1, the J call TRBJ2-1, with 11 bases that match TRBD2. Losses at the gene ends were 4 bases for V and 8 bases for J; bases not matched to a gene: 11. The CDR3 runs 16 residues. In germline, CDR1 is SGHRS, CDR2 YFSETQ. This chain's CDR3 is CASSVLSGRARDEQFF. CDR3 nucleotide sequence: TGCGCCAGCAGCGTACTTAGCGGGAGGGCGAGGGATGAGCAGTTCTTC.

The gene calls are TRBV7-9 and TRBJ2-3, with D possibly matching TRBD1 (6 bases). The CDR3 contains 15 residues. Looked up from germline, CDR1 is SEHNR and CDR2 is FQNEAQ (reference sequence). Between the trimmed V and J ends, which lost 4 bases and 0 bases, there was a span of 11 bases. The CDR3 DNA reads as TGTGCCAGCAGCTCCCGGACAGCTAGCACAGATACGCAGTATTTT. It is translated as CASSSRTASTDTQYF. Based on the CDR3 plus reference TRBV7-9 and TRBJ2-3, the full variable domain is DTGVSQNPRHKITKRGQNVTFRCDPISEHNRLYWYRQTLGQGPEFLTYFQNEAQLEKSRLLSDRFSAERPKGSFSTLEIQRTEQGDSAMYLCASSSRTASTDTQYFGPGTRLTVL.

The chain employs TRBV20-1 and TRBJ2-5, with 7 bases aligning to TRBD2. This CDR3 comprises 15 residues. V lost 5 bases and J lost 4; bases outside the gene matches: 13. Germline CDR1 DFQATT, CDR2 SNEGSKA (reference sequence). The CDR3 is CSASMSSGIGETQYF. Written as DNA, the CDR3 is TGCAGTGCTTCTATGTCCAGCGGGATCGGAGAGACCCAGTACTTC.

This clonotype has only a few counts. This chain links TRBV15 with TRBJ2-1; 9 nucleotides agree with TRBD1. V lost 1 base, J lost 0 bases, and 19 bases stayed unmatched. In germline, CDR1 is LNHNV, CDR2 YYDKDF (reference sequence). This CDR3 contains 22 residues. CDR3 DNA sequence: TGTGCCACCAGCAGAGCTTGGGACCAGGACAGGGGCGCCGAGAGCTCCTACAATGAGCAGTTCTTC. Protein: CATSRAWDQDRGAESSYNEQFF.

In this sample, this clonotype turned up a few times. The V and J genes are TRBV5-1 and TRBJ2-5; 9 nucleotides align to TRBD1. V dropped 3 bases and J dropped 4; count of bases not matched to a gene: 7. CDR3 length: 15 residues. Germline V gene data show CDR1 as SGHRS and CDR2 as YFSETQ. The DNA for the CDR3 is TGCGCCAGCAGCTACCGGGACAGGGATGCAGAGACCCAGTACTTC. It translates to CASSYRDRDAETQYF.

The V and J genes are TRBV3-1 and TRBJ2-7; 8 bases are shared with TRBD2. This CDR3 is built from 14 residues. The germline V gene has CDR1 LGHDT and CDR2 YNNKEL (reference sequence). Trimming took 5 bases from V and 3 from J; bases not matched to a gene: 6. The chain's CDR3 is CASSRGTSYYEQYF. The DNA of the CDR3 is TGTGCCAGCAGCAGAGGGACTAGTTACTACGAGCAGTACTTC.

CDR3 DNA sequence: TGTGCCAGCAGTTTATTCATGGGGGGCGCGGGCACTGAAGCTTTCTTT. It is translated as CASSLFMGGAGTEAFF. The J gene is TRBJ1-1, the V gene TRBV27; D may be TRBD1 (6 bases). The CDR3 extends over 16 amino acids. V was pared by 1 base and J by 4 bases, with 16 bases between. Looked up from germline, CDR1 is MNHEY and CDR2 is SMNVEV (reference sequence).

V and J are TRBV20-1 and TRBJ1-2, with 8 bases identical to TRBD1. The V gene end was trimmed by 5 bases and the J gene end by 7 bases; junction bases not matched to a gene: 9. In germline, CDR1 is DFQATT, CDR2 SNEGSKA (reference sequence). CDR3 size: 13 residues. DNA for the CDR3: TGCAGTGCTCCGGACAGGGACAGCTGTGGCTACACCTTC. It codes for CSAPDRDSCGYTF.

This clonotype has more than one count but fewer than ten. The CDR3 DNA is TGCGCCAGCAGCTTTCGACAGGGCTCAGATACGCAGTATTTT. It encodes CASSFRQGSDTQYF. The chain links TRBV5-1 to TRBJ2-3; 7 bases fit TRBD1. The CDR3 loop spans 14 amino acids. Unmatched junction bases numbered 4, after V lost 2 bases and J lost 4 bases. The V gene's germline CDR1 is SGHRS and CDR2 YFSETQ.

The CDR3 is CSAWDRRYSEAFF. In DNA, the CDR3 is TGCAGTGCTTGGGACAGGCGGTATTCTGAAGCTTTCTTT. J is TRBJ1-1 and V is TRBV20-1; 8 bases agree with TRBD1. Losses at the gene ends were 5 bases for V and 6 bases for J; bases not matched to a gene: 8. Germline loops: CDR1 DFQATT, CDR2 SNEGSKA (reference sequence). The CDR3 is 13 amino acids.